These 21 T cell receptor beta chains originate from one sample sequenced in a study of cytomegalovirus exposure and HLA in healthy donors. With 60 Vbeta and 13 Jbeta primers, the PCR was carried out. TCRdb's copy holds only in-frame clones and misses some; the assay was immunoSEQ multiplex PCR. This sample's table has some 200,000 clones. The material sequenced was PBMCs. These receptors originate from a girl aged 2-10 years in good health and CMV-seropositive.

J is TRBJ2-1 and V is TRBV18; tentatively, D is TRBD2 (6 bases). CDR1 and CDR2 from the germline V gene are KGHSH and LQKENI. The ends were cut back, 4 bases at V and 7 bases at J, with 17 bases in the middle. CDR3 length equals 15 residues. CDR3: CASSLRRREANEQFF. The CDR3, as DNA: TGTGCCAGCTCACTCCGGCGGAGGGAGGCTAATGAGCAGTTCTTC.

The chain carries TRBV19 and TRBJ2-2; 11 bases line up with TRBD2. Trimming at V came to 5 bases and at J to 6 bases, leaving 11 bases not matched to a gene. The germline gives CDR1 LNHDA, CDR2 SQIVND (reference sequence). CDR3 length equals 17 residues. The CDR3 DNA follows: TGTGCCAGTAGTTCCCCCCCAGGGACTAGCGGACCCGGGGAGCTGTTTTTT. Protein sequence: CASSSPPGTSGPGELFF. Full variable domain (outside the CDR3, taken from reference TRBV19 and TRBJ2-2): DGGITQSPKYLFRKEGQNVTLSCEQNLNHDAMYWYRQDPGQGLRLIYYSQIVNDFQKGDIAEGYSVSREKKESFPLTVTSAQKNPTAFYLCASSSPPGTSGPGELFFGEGSRLTVL.

V and J are TRBV6-1 and TRBJ1-1; 11 bases fit TRBD1. The germline V gene encodes CDR1 MNHNS and CDR2 SASEGT. The CDR3 is made up of 15 amino acids. The V gene end was trimmed by 5 bases and the J gene end by 8 bases; junction bases not matched to a gene: 10. In DNA form, the CDR3 reads TGTGCCAGCAGTCGGACAGGGGGCGCGTCTGGGGAAGCTTTCTTT. Translation: CASSRTGGASGEAFF.

The J gene is TRBJ2-1, the V gene TRBV11-3; D gene ambiguous. CDR1 and CDR2 from the germline V gene are SGHNT and YENEEA. With 3 bases removed from V and 5 bases from J, the gap between germline ends came to 5 bases. The CDR3 runs 12 residues. The CDR3 coding sequence is TGTGCCAGCAGCTTTCTTAACAATGAGCAGTTCTTC. Translating gives CASSFLNNEQFF.

CDR3 sequence reads: CASSSGGTAEAFF. The CDR3 DNA reads as TGTGCCAGCAGTTCAGGAGGAACAGCTGAAGCTTTCTTT. The gene calls are TRBV9 and TRBJ1-1, with no clear D. The V gene's germline CDR1 is SGDLS and CDR2 YYNGEE. Trimming removed 5 bases at V and 6 bases at J, with 14 bases between. There are 13 residues in the CDR3. Full variable domain (remainder filled in from reference TRBV9 and TRBJ1-1): DSGVTQTPKHLITATGQRVTLRCSPRSGDLSVYWYQQSLDQGLQFLIQYYNGEERAKGNILERFSAQQFPDLHSELNLSSLELGDSALYFCASSSGGTAEAFFGQGTRLTVV.

The chain carries TRBV9 and TRBJ2-3; D ambiguous. V lost 1 base and J lost 3, with 6 bases in between. Germline CDR1 and CDR2: SGDLS and YYNGEE. The CDR3 has 13 residues. The CDR3: CASSVLQTDTQYF. In DNA, the CDR3 is TGTGCCAGCAGCGTATTACAGACAGATACGCAGTATTTT.

The J gene is TRBJ1-5, the V gene TRBV10-3; 7 bases align to TRBD1. V lost 10 bases to trimming and J lost 2 bases; unmatched junction nucleotides: 8. Germline loops: CDR1 ENHRY, CDR2 SYGVKD. The CDR3 is 14 amino acids. CDR3 region: CATDREEGNQPQHF. The CDR3 nucleotides are TGTGCCACCGACAGGGAAGAAGGCAATCAGCCCCAGCATTTT.

This chain links TRBV19 with TRBJ1-1; no firm D call. The CDR3 consists of 12 residues. Germline-derived CDR1 and CDR2 are LNHDA and SQIVND (reference sequence). The V and J ends lost 7 bases and 11 bases respectively, with 17 bases between them. The CDR3 here is CASIGERSGAFF. Written as DNA, the CDR3 is TGTGCCAGTATTGGGGAGCGAAGTGGGGCTTTCTTT.

The rearrangement links TRBV29-1 to TRBJ1-2; 8 bases are shared with TRBD1. This CDR3 comprises 13 residues. The junction had 5 bases not matched to a gene; V was cut back by 4 bases and J by 4 bases. Germline V gene data show CDR1 as SQVTM and CDR2 as ANQGSEA. DNA for the CDR3: TGCAGCGTTGGGACAGGGAGAAGCTATGGCTACACCTTC. Translated, it gives CSVGTGRSYGYTF.

The V gene is TRBV6-6, the J gene TRBJ2-7, with TRBD2 identical over 7 bases. In germline, CDR1 is MNHNY, CDR2 SVGAGI (reference sequence). The length of the CDR3 is 13 residues. The trim removed 2 bases at V and 6 bases at J, leaving 4 bases unmatched. The CDR3 DNA reads TGTGCCAGCAGTTACGTCGCGGGAGTCGAGCAGTACTTC. Its translation: CASSYVAGVEQYF.

The chain employs TRBV19 and TRBJ1-5; D gene unclear. From germline, CDR1 is LNHDA and CDR2 SQIVND (reference sequence). The CDR3 sequence is 15 residues long. The V end was cut by 7 bases, the J end by 8 bases, with 21 bases between. The CDR3 loop reads CASTRFSTAQEPQHF. The CDR3 DNA follows: TGTGCCAGTACCAGATTCAGTACAGCTCAGGAGCCCCAGCATTTT.

The chain uses TRBV5-1 and TRBJ2-5, with 11 bases identical to TRBD2. Trimming removed 0 bases from V and 7 bases from J; junction bases left unmatched: 8. The CDR3 contains 16 residues. Germline CDR1 SGHRS, CDR2 YFSETQ. The CDR3 coding sequence is TGCGCCAGCAGCTTGGAACCGACTAGCGGGACAGGGACCCAGTACTTC. The encoded protein is CASSLEPTSGTGTQYF.

The chain joins TRBV5-1 to TRBJ1-2; 7 nucleotides align to TRBD1. CDR3 size: 16 residues. V shed 2 bases, J shed 4 bases, and the junction held 11 bases outside the gene matches. Germline V gene data show CDR1 as SGHRS and CDR2 as YFSETQ. For the CDR3, the DNA is TGCGCCAGCAGCTTAGGGGCGATCGGACAGGTCTATGGCTACACCTTC. This encodes CASSLGAIGQVYGYTF.

J is TRBJ1-1 and V is TRBV29-1; no firm D call. There are 13 residues in the CDR3. Germline-derived CDR1 and CDR2 are SQVTM and ANQGSEA. With 3 bases removed from V and 1 base from J, the gap between germline ends came to 9 bases. The CDR3 loop reads CSVERRGNTEAFF. For the CDR3, the DNA is TGCAGCGTTGAGAGACGGGGGAACACTGAAGCTTTCTTT.

This chain uses TRBV27 with TRBJ2-1, with a weak D call TRBD2 (5 bases). The V end lost 7 bases, the J end lost 5 bases, and 12 bases lay between the germline ends. The CDR3 extends over 13 amino acids. Per germline, CDR1 MNHEY and CDR2 SMNVEV (reference sequence). The CDR3 DNA reads as TGTGCCAGCACCTCCTGGGGAGACAATGAGCAGTTCTTC. Encoded protein: CASTSWGDNEQFF.

CDR3 DNA: TGTGCCATCAGTGACACTAGTCGTTCGCACAATGAGCAGTTCTTC. Amino acids: CAISDTSRSHNEQFF. This chain links TRBV10-3 with TRBJ2-1, with a possible D match to TRBD2 (5 bases). The CDR3 extends over 15 amino acids. Germline lookup yields CDR1 ENHRY and CDR2 SYGVKD. Trimming took off 3 bases at V and 5 bases at J, with 14 bases between the two ends.

The chain has TRBV7-9 and TRBJ1-3, with 9 bases that match TRBD1. CDR1 SEHNR and CDR2 FQNEAQ come from the germline V gene (reference sequence). V lost 5 bases and J lost 2; bases outside the gene matches: 7. The CDR3 runs to 16 residues. The CDR3 reads CASSGTRDRAGNTIYF. The CDR3 nucleotides are TGTGCCAGCAGCGGAACCCGGGACAGGGCTGGAAACACCATATATTTT.

This CDR3 reads CASSLGVGGMETQYF. As DNA, the CDR3 is TGTGCCAGCAGCTTGGGCGTGGGGGGGATGGAGACCCAGTACTTC. The chain employs TRBV5-4 and TRBJ2-5; 7 nucleotides agree with TRBD2. V trimming: 0 bases; J trimming: 5 bases; junction bases outside the gene matches: 7. CDR1 and CDR2 (germline): SGHNT, YYREEE (reference sequence). This CDR3 is built from 15 residues.

The chain is built from TRBV29-1 and TRBJ2-7; D might be TRBD2 (6 bases). Between the trimmed V and J ends, which lost 4 bases and 2 bases, there was a span of 12 bases. The CDR3 contains 13 residues. Germline-derived CDR1 and CDR2 are SQVTM and ANQGSEA. The CDR3 sequence is CSVVAGSPYEQYF. The CDR3 bases are TGCAGCGTTGTGGCGGGATCACCCTACGAGCAGTACTTC.

CDR3 sequence (DNA): TGTGCCTGGAGTCCGGGACATCCTAGTGTCCTGACTTTC. Protein product: CAWSPGHPSVLTF. The chain links TRBV30 to TRBJ2-6, with D tentatively TRBD1 (6 bases). The germline V gene has CDR1 GTSNPN and CDR2 SVGIG (reference sequence). CDR3 length: 13 amino acids. Trimming removed 2 bases at V and 13 bases at J, with 15 bases between. Supplemented by reference TRBV30 and TRBJ2-6, the full variable domain reads SQTIHQWPATLVQPVGSPLSLECTVEGTSNPNLYWYRQAAGRGLQLLFYSVGIGQISSEVPQNLSASRPQDRQFILSSKKLLLSDSGFYLCAWSPGHPSVLTFGAGSRLTVL.

V gene TRBV7-8 combines with J gene TRBJ2-3; tentative D call: TRBD2 (7 bases). V was clipped by 4 bases and J by 5 bases, with 13 bases between them. The CDR3 runs 14 residues. In germline, CDR1 is SGHVS, CDR2 FQNEAQ. CDR3 in amino acids: CASSYQGGVDTQYF. CDR3 nucleotide sequence: TGTGCCAGCAGCTACCAAGGGGGGGTAGATACGCAGTATTTT.